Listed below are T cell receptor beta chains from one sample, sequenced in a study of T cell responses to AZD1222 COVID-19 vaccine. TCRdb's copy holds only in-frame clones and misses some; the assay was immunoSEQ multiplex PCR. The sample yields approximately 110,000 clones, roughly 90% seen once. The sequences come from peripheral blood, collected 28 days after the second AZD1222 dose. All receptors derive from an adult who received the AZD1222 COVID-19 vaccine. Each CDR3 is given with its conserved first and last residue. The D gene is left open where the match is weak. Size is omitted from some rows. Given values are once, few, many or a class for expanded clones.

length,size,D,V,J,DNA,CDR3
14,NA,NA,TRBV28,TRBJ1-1,TGTGCCAGCAGCCCTCCCGGGCAACCCACTGAAGCTTTCTTT,CASSPPGQPTEAFF
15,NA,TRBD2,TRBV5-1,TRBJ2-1,TGCGCCAGCAGCTTAGGACTAGCGGGACGTAATGAGCAGTTCTTC,CASSLGLAGRNEQFF
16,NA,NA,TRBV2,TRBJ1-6,TGTGCCAGCAGTGATCACAACCGCCGCTATAATTCACCCCTCCACTTT,CASSDHNRRYNSPLHF
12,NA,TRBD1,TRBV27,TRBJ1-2,TGTGCCAGCAGTTTGACAGGGGATGGCTACACCTTC,CASSLTGDGYTF
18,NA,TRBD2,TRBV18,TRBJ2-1,TGTGCCAGCTCACTCCGGACTAGCGGGGGGATCTCGGGAAATGAGCAGTTCTTC,CASSLRTSGGISGNEQFF
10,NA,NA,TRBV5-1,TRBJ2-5,TGCGCCAGCAGCTTGAAGATCCAGTACTTC,CASSLKIQYF
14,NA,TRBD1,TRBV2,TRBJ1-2,TGTGCCAGCAGCGATACAGGGGGGACGAATGGCTACACCTTC,CASSDTGGTNGYTF
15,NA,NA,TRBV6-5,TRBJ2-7,TGTGCCAGCAGTCGTTTGGCTCGTGCCACCTACGAGCAGTACTTC,CASSRLARATYEQYF
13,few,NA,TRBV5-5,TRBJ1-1,TGTGCCAGCAGCTTTATGGGAGGCACTGAAGCTTTCTTT,CASSFMGGTEAFF
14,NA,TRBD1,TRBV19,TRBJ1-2,TGTGCCAGTAGTATAGAGGGACAGTCCTATGGCTACACCTTC,CASSIEGQSYGYTF
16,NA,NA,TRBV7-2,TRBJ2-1,TGTGCCAGCAGCCCTCACCTAGAGAGCTCCTACAATGAGCAGTTCTTC,CASSPHLESSYNEQFF
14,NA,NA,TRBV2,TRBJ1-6,TGTGCCAGCAGGCCGGGCGCATCGAATTCACCCCTCCACTTT,CASRPGASNSPLHF
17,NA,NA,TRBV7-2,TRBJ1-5,TGTGCCAGCAGCTTGGGGGCCTTTAAGTTGCGCGCTCAGCCCCAGCATTTT,CASSLGAFKLRAQPQHF
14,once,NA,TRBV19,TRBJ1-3,TGTGCCAGTAGTATCGGGTTTGATGGAAACACCATATATTTT,CASSIGFDGNTIYF
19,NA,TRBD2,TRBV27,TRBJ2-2,TGTGCCAGCAGTTTCCTGGGGACTAGCGGGGGGGTGAACACCGGGGAGCTGTTTTTT,CASSFLGTSGGVNTGELFF
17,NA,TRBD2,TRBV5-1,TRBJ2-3,TGCGCCAGCAGCTTGGTCTTAGCGGGGCCTTCCACAGATACGCAGTATTTT,CASSLVLAGPSTDTQYF
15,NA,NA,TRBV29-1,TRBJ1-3,TGCAGCGTCACATCGGACAACAAGCTCCACGGCACCATATATTTT,CSVTSDNKLHGTIYF
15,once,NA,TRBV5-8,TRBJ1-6,TGTGCCAGCAGGACAGGAAGCTCCTATAATTCACCCCTCCACTTT,CASRTGSSYNSPLHF
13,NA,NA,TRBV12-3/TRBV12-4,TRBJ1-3,TGTGCCAGCAGTCGGACGGCCGGAAACACCATATATTTT,CASSRTAGNTIYF
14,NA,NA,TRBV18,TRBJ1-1,TGTGCCAGCTCACGGATGGGGGGAAGCACTGAAGCTTTCTTT,CASSRMGGSTEAFF
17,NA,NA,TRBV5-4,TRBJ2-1,TGTGCCAGCAGCAAGGAAGCATCAGGTGTGTCCTACAATGAGCAGTTCTTC,CASSKEASGVSYNEQFF
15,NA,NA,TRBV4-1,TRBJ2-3,TGCGCCAGCAGCCAAGATCGGTCCTTCGCAGATACGCAGTATTTT,CASSQDRSFADTQYF
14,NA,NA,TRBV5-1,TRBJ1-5,TGCGCCAGCAGCTTGGGTGGGGGCAATCAGCCCCAGCATTTT,CASSLGGGNQPQHF
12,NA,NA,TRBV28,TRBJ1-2,TGTGCCAGCAGTCTTGGAGGTTATGGCTACACCTTC,CASSLGGYGYTF
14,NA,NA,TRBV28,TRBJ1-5,TGTGCCAGCAGACCCTACAGTACCAATCAGCCCCAGCATTTT,CASRPYSTNQPQHF
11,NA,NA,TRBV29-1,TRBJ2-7,TGCAGCGTTGACGTCGGCGGGGAGCAGTACTTC,CSVDVGGEQYF
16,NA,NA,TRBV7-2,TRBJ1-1,TGTGCCAGCAGCTTAGCGCGGGCCCATGGGATCACTGAAGCTTTCTTT,CASSLARAHGITEAFF
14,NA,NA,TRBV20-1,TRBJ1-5,TGCAGTGCTAGTTTAGGCGGGGAAGGACAGCCCCAGCATTTT,CSASLGGEGQPQHF
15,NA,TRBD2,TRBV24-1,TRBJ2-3,TGTGCCACGGGGGACGGGGGGACTCGCACAGATACGCAGTATTTT,CATGDGGTRTDTQYF
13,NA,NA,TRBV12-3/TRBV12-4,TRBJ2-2,TGTGCCACCTCCATATCCAGGGTGGGGGAGCTGTTTTTT,CATSISRVGELFF
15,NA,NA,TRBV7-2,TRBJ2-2,TGTGCCAGCAGCTTCAGTCTGCTAAACACCGGGGAGCTGTTTTTT,CASSFSLLNTGELFF
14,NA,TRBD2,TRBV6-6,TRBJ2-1,TGTGCCAGTAGCGGGGGGAGCTCCTACAATGAGCAGTTCTTC,CASSGGSSYNEQFF
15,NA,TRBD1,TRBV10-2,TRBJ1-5,TGCGCCAGCAGTGAGTCGACAGGGGGATTTCAGCCCCAGCATTTT,CASSESTGGFQPQHF
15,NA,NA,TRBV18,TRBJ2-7,TGTGCCAGCTCAGATTCAAATGGGCTTTCCTACGAGCAGTACTTC,CASSDSNGLSYEQYF
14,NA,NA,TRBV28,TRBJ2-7,TGTGCCAGCAGTTTGCCTGAGACAGGCGGCGAGCAGTACTTC,CASSLPETGGEQYF
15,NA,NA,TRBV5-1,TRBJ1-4,TGCGCCAGCAGCCGGTTGGGGGCACAGAATGAAAAACTGTTTTTT,CASSRLGAQNEKLFF
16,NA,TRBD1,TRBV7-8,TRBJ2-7,TGTGCCAGCAGCATGCAAACCGGGACAGCGGCCTACGAGCAGTACTTC,CASSMQTGTAAYEQYF
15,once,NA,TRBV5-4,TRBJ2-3,TGTGCCAGTCAGTCGGCTCTCGGACCCACAGATACGCAGTATTTT,CASQSALGPTDTQYF
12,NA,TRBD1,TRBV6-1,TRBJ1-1,TGTGCCAGCAGCTCGACAGGGTCTGAAGCTTTCTTT,CASSSTGSEAFF
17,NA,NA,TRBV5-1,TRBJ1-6,TGCGCCAGCACCTTGTCGTGGGTGGGGGACTATAATTCACCCCTCCACTTT,CASTLSWVGDYNSPLHF
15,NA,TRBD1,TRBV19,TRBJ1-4,TGTGCCAGTAGTATGACAGGGGGCGCGGGGGAAAAACTGTTTTTT,CASSMTGGAGEKLFF
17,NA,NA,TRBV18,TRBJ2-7,TGTGCCAGCTCACCAGGACTCGGGACTCAACAAACCGACGAGCAGTACTTC,CASSPGLGTQQTDEQYF
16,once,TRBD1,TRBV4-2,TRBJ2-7,TGTGCCAGCAGCCAAGATCCTTCAGGGGGTCCCTACGAGCAGTACTTC,CASSQDPSGGPYEQYF
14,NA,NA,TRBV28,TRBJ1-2,TGTGCCAGCAGTTACGGCAGGGGTGACTATGGCTACACCTTC,CASSYGRGDYGYTF
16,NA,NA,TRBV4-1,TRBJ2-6,TGCGCCAGCAGCCAAGCTAGTGGATCTGGGGCCAACGTCCTGACTTTC,CASSQASGSGANVLTF
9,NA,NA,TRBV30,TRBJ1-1,TGTGCCTGGAAATTTGAAGCTTTCTTT,CAWKFEAFF
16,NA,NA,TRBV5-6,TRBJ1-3,TGTGCCAGCAGCTTTATATCCAGGGTAGCTGGAAACACCATATATTTT,CASSFISRVAGNTIYF
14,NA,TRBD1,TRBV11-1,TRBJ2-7,TGTGCCAGCAGCGGACGTCCGGGACAGGGGAGTCAGAGCTTC,CASSGRPGQGSQSF